A single sample is the source of the 13 T cell receptor beta chains below, sequenced in a study of spatial heterogeneity in lung cancer. Time point noted: sample taken at primary tumor resection. No cells were sorted before sequencing. The whole RNA sequenced was extracted from tumor, nontumor lung or frozen PBMC. Each CDR3 protein gets one entry after TCRdb re-called the 5' RACE reads with MiXCR. Found here are about 82,000 distinct CDR3 sequences, about 12% of them singletons; the top ten hold under 5.5%. The sequencing used PBMCs, collected at surgery. The receptors stem from a male donor with early-stage non-small cell lung cancer.

The sample holds many counts of this clonotype. The chain carries TRBV29-1 and TRBJ1-2; tentative D call: TRBD1 (5 bases). This CDR3 is built from 13 residues. Germline assignment: CDR1 SQVTM and CDR2 ANQGSEA. The ends were cut back, 5 bases at V and 6 bases at J, with 16 bases in the middle. CDR3 residues: CSVLTGQKDGYTF. In DNA form, the CDR3 reads TGCAGCGTTTTAACAGGCCAGAAGGATGGCTACACCTTC.

V is TRBV15 and J is TRBJ2-5, with 7 positions matching TRBD2. The ends lost 0 bases at V and 2 bases at J; junction bases unmatched: 0. Germline V gives CDR1 LNHNV, CDR2 YYDKDF (reference sequence). CDR3 size: 14 residues. In DNA form, the CDR3 reads TGTGCCACCAGCAGAGAGGGACTACAAGAGACCCAGTACTTC. Translation gives CATSREGLQETQYF.

The chain employs TRBV18 and TRBJ1-6, with D possibly being TRBD1 (5 bases). The CDR3 has 13 amino acids. The V gene's germline CDR1 is KGHSH and CDR2 LQKENI. Trimming pared 2 bases from V and 11 bases from J, leaving 10 bases between. Here the CDR3 reads CASSPTGGAPLHF. The CDR3 DNA sequence: TGTGCCAGCTCACCAACGGGAGGGGCACCCCTCCACTTT. Full variable domain (outside the CDR3, taken from reference TRBV18 and TRBJ1-6): NAGVMQNPRHLVRRRGQEARLRCSPMKGHSHVYWYRQLPEEGLKFMVYLQKENIIDESGMPKERFSAEFPKEGPSILRIQQVVRGDSAAYFCASSPTGGAPLHFGNGTRLTVT.

This clonotype appeared many times. This chain joins TRBV29-1 and TRBJ2-1; 14 bases match TRBD2. Looked up from germline, CDR1 is SQVTM and CDR2 is ANQGSEA. V dropped 5 bases and J dropped 7; count of bases not matched to a gene: 7. The CDR3 is 15 amino acids. In DNA, the CDR3 is TGCAGCGTTACCCCGGGACTAGCGGGAGAAAATGAGCAGTTCTTC. This translates into CSVTPGLAGENEQFF.

This clonotype has more than one count but fewer than ten. The V and J genes are TRBV10-3 and TRBJ2-7; TRBD1 aligns across 8 bases. J lost 0 bases, V lost 4 bases, and 5 bases had no gene match. Germline-derived CDR1 and CDR2 are ENHRY and SYGVKD. This CDR3 has 15 residues. CDR3 coding DNA: TGTGCCATCAGTGGACCCGGGACAGGCTCCTACGAGCAGTACTTC. Its protein product is CAISGPGTGSYEQYF.

In this sample, this clonotype turned up a few times. The rearrangement uses TRBV14 and TRBJ1-2; TRBD1 is a possible D gene (5 bases). Germline loops: CDR1 SGHDN, CDR2 FVKESK. The CDR3 runs 14 residues. The V gene lost 4 bases and the J gene lost 0 bases, with 9 bases spanning the gap. CDR3 sequence (DNA): TGTGCCAGCAGCCCGGGGCAGTCTAACTATGGCTACACCTTC. Its protein product is CASSPGQSNYGYTF.

This clonotype has a handful of counts. The chain employs TRBV4-1 and TRBJ2-1, with 7 bases lining up with TRBD1. V gave up 2 bases and J gave up 7 bases; unmatched junction bases: 11. This CDR3 comprises 16 residues. Germline CDR1 reads MGHRA; CDR2 reads YSYEKL. The CDR3: CASSQNPSLQGNEQFF. The CDR3 coding sequence is TGCGCCAGCAGCCAAAATCCCTCTTTACAGGGGAATGAGCAGTTCTTC.

J is TRBJ1-1 and V is TRBV6-2 or TRBV6-3; D is unresolved. The germline gives CDR1 MNHEY, CDR2 SVGEGT. V dropped 6 bases and J dropped 5 bases, with 13 bases sitting between them. This CDR3 contains 13 residues. The CDR3 coding sequence is TGTGCCAGCAGCCGACCACCCGGGACTGAAGCTTTCTTT. Amino acid sequence: CASSRPPGTEAFF.

This clonotype rates as medium-sized. V and J are TRBV2 and TRBJ1-2; D gene ambiguous. V shed 3 bases and J shed 5 bases, with 10 bases lying between them. CDR1 is SNHLY, CDR2 FYNNEI, per germline. The CDR3 has 13 residues. DNA for the CDR3: TGTGCCAGCAGTGAGGCCAGGAGTTATGGCTACACCTTC. It translates to CASSEARSYGYTF.

This clonotype was detected ten times or more. The chain uses TRBV6-4 and TRBJ1-5; D is undetermined. The CDR3 is made up of 13 amino acids. CDR1 and CDR2 from the germline V gene are MRHNA and SNTAGT. The germline V and J ends were trimmed by 4 bases and 11 bases, with 15 bases remaining between them. CDR3 loop: CASSAEEHSTQHF. The CDR3 region has the DNA TGTGCCAGCAGTGCTGAGGAACACTCCACCCAGCATTTT.

The V and J genes are TRBV27 and TRBJ1-5; D is unresolved. Germline lookup yields CDR1 MNHEY and CDR2 SMNVEV (reference sequence). The CDR3 has 14 amino acids. V shed 3 bases and J shed 2 bases, with 8 bases lying between them. CDR3 nucleotide sequence: TGTGCCAGCAGTTTCGGGAGAGGCAATCAGCCCCAGCATTTT. Translating gives CASSFGRGNQPQHF.

The sample holds a few counts of this clonotype. The chain joins TRBV2 to TRBJ1-1, with D unresolved. CDR3 size: 13 residues. V lost 2 bases, J lost 1 base, and 5 bases lay in between. The V gene's germline CDR1 is SNHLY and CDR2 FYNNEI. CDR3 residues: CASSERRNTEAFF. In DNA, the CDR3 is TGTGCCAGCAGTGAACGGAGGAACACTGAAGCTTTCTTT.

This clonotype was seen only a few times. The chain is built from TRBV5-4 and TRBJ2-2, with 12 bases lining up with TRBD2. Germline CDR1 reads SGHNT; CDR2 reads YYREEE (reference sequence). The V and J ends lost 1 base and 5 bases, in that order; junction bases with no gene match: 3. The CDR3 consists of 16 residues. The CDR3 DNA follows: TGTGCCAGCAGCTTGCCCGGGACTAGCGGGACCGGGGAGCTGTTTTTT. Its protein product is CASSLPGTSGTGELFF.